Listed here are 22 T cell receptor beta chains from one sample, sequenced in a study of prognosis after radiotherapy for stage I lung cancer. Two-round multiplex PCR, the amplification method, yielded TCR beta CDR3 from genomic DNA. First-round PCR, the initial amplification, used primers specific to each TRBV and TRBJ gene. Using its own MiXCR run on the multiplex PCR reads, TCRdb lists one record per CDR3 protein. The table has 17,000 or so distinct CDR3 sequences, around 40% seen once. Here the sequenced sample was PBMCs, taken before or after stereotactic body radiation therapy (not recorded which). These receptors all come from a donor over 45 with non-small cell lung cancer.

This clonotype counts as medium-sized. The V gene is TRBV6-4, the J gene TRBJ1-2, with a weak D call TRBD1 (6 bases). Germline CDR1 is MRHNA and CDR2 is SNTAGT. Trimming stripped 4 bases from V and 2 bases from J, with 8 bases between. The CDR3 runs 13 residues. The CDR3: CASSGTENYGYTF. The CDR3 region has the DNA TGTGCCAGCAGTGGGACAGAGAACTATGGCTACACCTTC.

This rearrangement joins TRBV13 to TRBJ2-3; unclear D gene. The CDR3 covers 12 residues. Germline assignment: CDR1 PRHDT and CDR2 FYEKMQ (reference sequence). Trimming shortened V by 5 bases and J by 6 bases, and 9 bases separated the two germline ends. CDR3 protein: CASSLNWDTQYF. CDR3 nucleotide sequence: TGTGCCAGCAGCCTCAATTGGGATACGCAGTATTTT.

The sample holds many counts of this clonotype. The chain recombines TRBV20-1 with TRBJ2-5; possibly TRBD1 for D (5 bases). Looked up from germline, CDR1 is DFQATT and CDR2 is SNEGSKA (reference sequence). Trimming shortened V by 0 bases and J by 4 bases, and 18 bases separated the two germline ends. The CDR3 contains 16 residues. CDR3 sequence: CSARDSRAGRRETQYF. The CDR3 nucleotides read TGCAGTGCTAGAGATTCCAGGGCTGGGCGTAGAGAGACCCAGTACTTC.

This clonotype was recorded a few times. A much larger clone lies a single base off, so this may be a read error. This rearrangement joins TRBV7-2 to TRBJ2-2; no firm D call. Germline loops: CDR1 SGHTA, CDR2 FQGNSA. The CDR3 is 11 residues long. V lost 8 bases and J lost 4, with 5 bases in between. The DNA of the CDR3 is TGTGCCAGCTCGGTCACCGGGGAGCTGTTTTTT. Protein sequence: CASSVTGELFF.

The chain employs TRBV5-1 and TRBJ1-1, with D possibly TRBD1 on 5 matching bases. The CDR3 is 13 amino acids. Trimming took 1 base from V and 5 from J, leaving 9 bases between them. Germline V lookup: CDR1 SGHRS, CDR2 YFSETQ. CDR3 coding DNA: TGCGCCAGCAGCTTGAAAGGGGATACTGAAGCTTTCTTT. Amino acids: CASSLKGDTEAFF. The variable domain in full, with the rest retrieved from reference TRBV5-1 and TRBJ1-1, is KAGVTQTPRYLIKTRGQQVTLSCSPISGHRSVSWYQQTPGQGLQFLFEYFSETQRNKGNFPGRFSGRQFSNSRSEMNVSTLELGDSALYLCASSLKGDTEAFFGQGTRLTVV.

The V and J genes are TRBV5-1 and TRBJ2-7; D is undetermined. CDR1 is SGHRS, CDR2 YFSETQ, per germline. This CDR3 spans 13 amino acids. Trimming removed 0 bases from V and 4 bases from J, with 8 bases in between. CDR3 residues: CASSLGPGYEQYF. The CDR3 DNA is TGCGCCAGCAGCTTGGGGCCGGGTTACGAGCAGTACTTC.

About this clonotype itself: It may be a read error: a sequence one base away is much more abundant. This rearrangement joins TRBV3-1 to TRBJ2-7; D is ambiguous. Germline loops: CDR1 LGHDT, CDR2 YNNKEL (reference sequence). The CDR3 runs to 13 residues. The CDR3 loop reads CAISQGPESEQYF. CDR3 nucleotide sequence: TGTGCCATCAGCCAAGGCCCGGAATCCGAGCAGTACTTC.

There are many counts of this clonotype. This rearrangement joins TRBV7-2 to TRBJ2-7; possible D gene TRBD2, 6 bases. There are 15 residues in the CDR3. Trimming shortened V by 2 bases and J by 0 bases, and 11 bases separated the two germline ends. Germline V gene lookup returns CDR1 SGHTA and CDR2 FQGNSA. CDR3: CASSLWVSGSYEQYF. The CDR3 nucleotides are TGTGCCAGCAGCTTATGGGTTAGCGGCTCCTACGAGCAGTACTTC.

This chain connects TRBV6-1 to TRBJ2-7; 8 positions agree with TRBD1. The ends lost 3 bases at V and 3 bases at J; junction bases unmatched: 4. Germline CDR1 is MNHNS and CDR2 is SASEGT. The CDR3 is 14 residues long. The chain's CDR3 is CASSEGDRHYEQYF. The CDR3 DNA reads TGTGCCAGCAGTGAGGGGGACAGGCACTACGAGCAGTACTTC.

About this clonotype: At one end the junction does not follow the germline gene, possibly because of a read error. The chain recombines TRBV27 with TRBJ1-6; D ambiguous. Looked up from germline, CDR1 is MNHEY and CDR2 is SMNVEV (reference sequence). The CDR3 sequence is 13 residues long. CDR3 coding DNA: TGTGCCAGCACCAGAGGTCGTTTTTCACCCCTCCAATTT. The encoded protein is CASTRGRFSPLQF.

By share of the sample, this clonotype is medium-sized. V and J are TRBV6-1 and TRBJ1-2, with D maybe TRBD1 (6 bases). The germline V and J ends were trimmed by 6 bases and 4 bases, with 18 bases remaining between them. This CDR3 contains 15 residues. Germline CDR1 is MNHNS and CDR2 is SASEGT. The CDR3 spells CASRFASGAGYGYTF. In nucleotides, the CDR3 is TGTGCCAGCAGATTCGCATCAGGGGCTGGCTATGGCTACACCTTC.

Ten or more counts support this clonotype. DNA of the CDR3: TGCGCCAGCAGCATACTAGCGGGGGGGGGGGATGAGCAGTTCTTC. This codes for CASSILAGGGDEQFF. The chain employs TRBV5-1 and TRBJ2-1; TRBD2 aligns across 13 bases. Germline V gene sequence: CDR1 SGHRS, CDR2 YFSETQ. The length of the CDR3 is 15 residues. The junction had 6 bases not matched to a gene; V was cut back by 4 bases and J by 8 bases.

This clonotype was picked up many times. A read error may explain this, as a much larger clone is one base away. The rearrangement joins TRBV5-1 to TRBJ1-1, with D possibly TRBD1 on 5 matching bases. CDR3 size: 14 residues. Germline V gene sequence: CDR1 SGHRS, CDR2 YFSETQ. The V and J ends lost 1 base and 7 bases respectively, with 14 bases between them. The CDR3 is CASSLSEQASEAFF. CDR3 sequence (DNA): TGCGCCAGCAGCTTGTCAGAACAGGCCAGTGAAGCTTTCTTT.

In its sample, this clonotype was seen many times. At one of its ends the junction is not consistent with the germline gene, which may arise from a read error. CDR3 protein: CASSLGQGADTQYF. CDR3 in DNA: TGTGCTAGCAGCCTAGGACAGGGCGCAGATACGCAGTATTTT. The V gene is TRBV7-7, the J gene TRBJ2-3; 8 bases are shared with TRBD1. The germline V gene has CDR1 SSHAT and CDR2 FNYEAQ (reference sequence). This CDR3 region has 14 residues.

As to this clonotype: The junction differs from germline at one of its ends, possibly a read error. The CDR3 sequence is CASRTAGGSTDTQCF. CDR3 coding DNA: TGTGCCAGTAGGACAGCAGGGGGCTCCACAGATACGCAGTGTTTT. This chain links TRBV19 with TRBJ2-3; 8 nucleotides line up with TRBD1. This CDR3 has 15 amino acids. Germline CDR1 reads LNHDA; CDR2 reads SQIVND (reference sequence).

This clonotype was seen many times. The chain links TRBV3-1 to TRBJ2-7; 9 positions match TRBD2. The CDR3 totals 15 residues. V gave up 3 bases and J gave up 4 bases; unmatched junction bases: 7. Germline-derived CDR1 and CDR2 are LGHDT and YNNKEL (reference sequence). CDR3 nucleotides: TGTGCCAGCAGCCATAACGGCGGGGGGGCTTACGAGCAGTACTTC. Protein product: CASSHNGGGAYEQYF.

Concerning this clonotype itself: The likely explanation is a read error, given a far larger clone one base away. The chain is built from TRBV6-5 and TRBJ1-5; D is unresolved. Between the trimmed V and J ends, which lost 6 bases and 3 bases, there was a span of 12 bases. Germline assignment: CDR1 MNHEY and CDR2 SVGAGI. CDR3 length: 14 residues. Here the CDR3 DNA reads TGTGCCAGCAGACTACCGGGCCCCAATCAGCCCCAGCATTTT. This codes for CASRLPGPNQPQHF.

This clonotype was recorded many times. This rearrangement joins TRBV2 to TRBJ2-7; D may be TRBD1 (7 bases). CDR3 size: 11 residues. The ends were cut back, 6 bases at V and 12 bases at J, with 15 bases in the middle. Germline lookup yields CDR1 SNHLY and CDR2 FYNNEI. The CDR3 loop reads CASRADREAYF. The CDR3 DNA is TGTGCCAGCAGAGCAGACAGGGAGGCGTACTTC. Looking up the rest from reference TRBV2 and TRBJ2-7 gives the full variable domain: EPEVTQTPSHQVTQMGQEVILRCVPISNHLYFYWYRQILGQKVEFLVSFYNNEISEKSEIFDDQFSVERPDGSNFTLKIRSTKLEDSAMYFCASRADREAYFGPGTRLTVT.

This clonotype was seen only a few times. The chain combines TRBV20-1 with TRBJ1-1, with D possibly TRBD1 on 6 matching bases. CDR1 and CDR2 (germline): DFQATT, SNEGSKA (reference sequence). CDR3 length: 13 residues. V lost 5 bases, J lost 2 bases, and 12 bases lay in between. DNA of the CDR3: TGCAGTGCTTACTCAGGGGAAAACACTGAAGCTTTCTTT. Its translation: CSAYSGENTEAFF.

Many counts were recorded for this clonotype. The J gene is TRBJ2-1, the V gene TRBV20-1, with 11 positions matching TRBD2. Germline trimming cut 5 bases from V and 9 bases from J; bases unmatched to any gene: 12. This CDR3 is built from 15 residues. Germline lookup yields CDR1 DFQATT and CDR2 SNEGSKA (reference sequence). CDR3 in DNA: TGCAGTGCTCACTCCTTACTAGCGGGAGAGGGTGAGCAGTTCTTC. Protein product: CSAHSLLAGEGEQFF.

This clonotype turned up a few times. This may be a read error: a much more frequent sequence differs by one nucleotide. The rearrangement links TRBV19 to TRBJ2-5; D is unresolved. Germline CDR1 LNHDA, CDR2 SQIVND (reference sequence). This CDR3 has 14 residues. V was shortened by 4 bases and J by 5 bases, with 14 bases between the two germline ends. The CDR3 loop reads CASSTSSLFETQYF. The CDR3 coding sequence is TGTGCCAGTAGTACATCGAGTCTTTTTGAGACCCAGTACTTC.

Comment on this clonotype: The conserved phenylalanine or tryptophan is not found at the CDR3 terminus, so this likely reflects a read error. The gene calls are TRBV7-9 and TRBJ2-3; no definite D call. Germline lookup yields CDR1 SEHNR and CDR2 FQNEAQ (reference sequence). The CDR3 runs 12 residues. The CDR3 reads CDSSPSIDTQYL. In nucleotides, the CDR3 is TGTGACAGCAGCCCCTCCATCGATACGCAGTATTTA.